Below, one T cell receptor beta chain is given with its context. Its matching antigen is unknown. These data come from a study of T cell repertoires and HLA-DP antigens. Across the whole study: One alloantigen had about nine groove amino acid differences from self, the other one. The donors, ranging 18-to-29 to 60-to-69 years, included a couple of males and one female.

Study-wide points: The CD4+ repertoire was not split into naive and memory.

Trimming cost V 3 bases and J 4 bases, with 12 bases left between them. The CDR3 spans 14 residues. Germline V gene sequence: CDR1 KGHSH, CDR2 LQKENI. Profiling relied on immunoSEQ multiplex PCR, and the TCRdb table lists in-frame clones only, not all of them. The sample records 90,000 to 130,000 clones, around 93% being singletons. V is TRBV18 and J is TRBJ2-5; no reliable D call. This receptor was taken from a young woman in good health and CMV-seronegative. Sequenced input: CD4+ T cells from PBMCs. The CDR3 bases are TGTGCCAGCTCACCCCAACCGTCCGGAGAGACCCAGTACTTC. It encodes CASSPQPSGETQYF.